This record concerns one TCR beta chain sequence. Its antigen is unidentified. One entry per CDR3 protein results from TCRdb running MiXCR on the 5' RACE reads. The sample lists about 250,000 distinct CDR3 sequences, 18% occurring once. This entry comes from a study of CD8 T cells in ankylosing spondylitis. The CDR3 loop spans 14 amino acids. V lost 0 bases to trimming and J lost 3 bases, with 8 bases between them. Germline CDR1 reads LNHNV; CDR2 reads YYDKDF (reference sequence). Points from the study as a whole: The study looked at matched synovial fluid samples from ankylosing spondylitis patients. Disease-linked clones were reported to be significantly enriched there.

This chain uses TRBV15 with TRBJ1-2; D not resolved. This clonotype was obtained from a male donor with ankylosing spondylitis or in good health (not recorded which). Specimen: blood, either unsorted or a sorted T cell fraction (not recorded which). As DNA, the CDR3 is TGTGCCACCAGCAGAGAAGACGGACACTATGGCTACACCTTC. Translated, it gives CATSREDGHYGYTF.